Shown below are 6 T cell receptor beta chains from a single sample sequenced in a study of cytomegalovirus exposure and HLA in healthy donors. The PCR had 60 Vbeta and 13 Jbeta primers. Sequencing was performed with immunoSEQ multiplex PCR; in TCRdb, only in-frame clones are kept and a portion is missing. The sample has fewer than 95,000 clones; the top ten hold approximately 4.5%. The material sequenced was PBMCs. The receptors stem from a woman aged 40 to 50 in good health and CMV-seropositive.

The J gene is TRBJ1-3, the V gene TRBV19; D is ambiguous. The CDR3 runs to 20 residues. V was shortened by 0 bases and J by 0 bases, with 21 bases between the two germline ends. Looked up from germline, CDR1 is LNHDA and CDR2 is SQIVND (reference sequence). The CDR3 loop reads CASSIDGFGVRGSSGNTIYF. The CDR3 DNA sequence: TGTGCCAGTAGTATAGATGGATTTGGAGTACGCGGGAGCTCTGGAAACACCATATATTTT.

The chain couples TRBV10-2 to TRBJ2-3, with D tentatively TRBD1 (6 bases). Trimming took off 6 bases at V and 5 bases at J, with 12 bases between the two ends. Germline values: CDR1 WSHSY, CDR2 SAAADI. This CDR3 is 13 amino acids long. CDR3 nucleotides: TGCGCCAGCAGCCCAGGGGCGCGAGATACGCAGTATTTT. It codes for CASSPGARDTQYF.

The chain couples TRBV10-1 to TRBJ2-3; 10 bases agree with TRBD2. There are 17 residues in the CDR3. Germline-derived CDR1 and CDR2 are WNHNN and SYGVQD (reference sequence). Trimming removed 3 bases from V and 0 bases from J; junction bases left unmatched: 6. In nucleotides, the CDR3 is TGCGCCAGCAGTGACCTTTGGACTAGCGGAAGCACAGATACGCAGTATTTT. Translated: CASSDLWTSGSTDTQYF.

The chain uses TRBV5-6 and TRBJ1-1, with unresolved D. Germline values: CDR1 SGHDT, CDR2 YYEEEE. The CDR3 is made up of 16 amino acids. Between the trimmed V and J ends, which lost 4 bases and 0 bases, there was a span of 16 bases. This CDR3 is CASSLTSEFMNTEAFF. DNA for the CDR3: TGTGCCAGCAGCCTCACTTCGGAGTTCATGAACACTGAAGCTTTCTTT.

This chain connects TRBV2 to TRBJ1-5, with D possibly TRBD1 on 5 matching bases. The germline gives CDR1 SNHLY, CDR2 FYNNEI. With 3 bases removed from V and 2 bases from J, the gap between germline ends came to 11 bases. The CDR3 runs to 15 residues. In DNA, the CDR3 is TGTGCCAGCAGTGACCGGAGGGGCCGCAATCAGCCCCAGCATTTT. Its translation: CASSDRRGRNQPQHF.

V and J are TRBV10-3 and TRBJ1-1; D not certain. Deletions cut 0 bases from V and 6 bases from J, with 20 bases between. This CDR3 is built from 17 residues. In germline, CDR1 is ENHRY, CDR2 SYGVKD. CDR3 sequence (DNA): TGTGCCATCAGTGAGTCCCCGGCCCGCCCCTCCGGGGCTGAAGCTTTCTTT. Translated, it gives CAISESPARPSGAEAFF.